This entry lists 13 T cell receptor beta chains sequenced from one sample in a study of blood T cell repertoires in COVID-19 (TCRdb year 2020). Library creation used the immunoSEQ multiplex PCR assay. The table was pulled from immuneACCESS by TCRdb, which kept in-frame rearrangements only. Such tables lose some clones; where checked, under half of the loss comes from unresolved V genes, and the rest has no known cause. The sample table shows roughly 100,000 clones, and roughly 80% are seen once. The ten biggest clones cover about 23% of the sample. Sequencing was carried out using peripheral blood. These receptors were collected from a man at least 80 years old with active or convalescent COVID-19.

This clone was detected only once. V usage is TRBV2 and J usage is TRBJ1-3, with a weak D call TRBD1 (6 bases). Germline CDR1 and CDR2: SNHLY and FYNNEI. Deletions cut 6 bases from V and 4 bases from J, with 16 bases between. The CDR3 has 15 residues. CDR3 sequence reads: CASSDPRQVGNTIYF. The CDR3 DNA reads as TGTGCCAGCAGCGATCCACGACAGGTGGGAAACACCATATATTTT. Full variable domain (outside the CDR3, taken from reference TRBV2 and TRBJ1-3): EPEVTQTPSHQVTQMGQEVILRCVPISNHLYFYWYRQILGQKVEFLVSFYNNEISEKSEIFDDQFSVERPDGSNFTLKIRSTKLEDSAMYFCASSDPRQVGNTIYFGEGSWLTVV.

The table lists this clone with a count of one. This rearrangement joins TRBV6-4 to TRBJ1-2; 7 bases map to TRBD1. Germline assignment: CDR1 MRHNA and CDR2 SNTAGT. The CDR3 is 15 residues long. Losses at the gene ends were 3 bases for V and 4 bases for J; bases not matched to a gene: 8. CDR3 residues: CASSETGTDPYGYTF. In DNA form, the CDR3 reads TGTGCCAGCAGTGAAACCGGGACAGACCCCTATGGCTACACCTTC.

The chain carries TRBV7-8 and TRBJ2-7; possible D gene TRBD2, 5 bases. CDR3 length: 13 residues. Germline V gene data show CDR1 as SGHVS and CDR2 as FQNEAQ. Trimming pared 5 bases from V and 3 bases from J, leaving 11 bases between. The CDR3 protein is CASSLSRDYEQYF. DNA of the CDR3: TGTGCCAGCAGCCTAAGCCGGGACTACGAGCAGTACTTC.

V and J are TRBV18 and TRBJ2-5; 10 positions agree with TRBD2. V shed 2 bases, J shed 2 bases, and the junction held 2 bases outside the gene matches. The germline V gene encodes CDR1 KGHSH and CDR2 LQKENI. The length of the CDR3 is 15 residues. The CDR3 coding sequence is TGTGCCAGCTCACCATTAGCGGGGGGACAAGAGACCCAGTACTTC. Amino acids: CASSPLAGGQETQYF.

The chain combines TRBV6-5 with TRBJ1-1; maybe TRBD1 (5 bases). V gave up 2 bases and J gave up 1 base, with 11 bases separating them. CDR1 and CDR2 from the germline V gene are MNHEY and SVGAGI. The CDR3 runs to 15 residues. The CDR3: CASSYGGRQNTEAFF. DNA of the CDR3: TGTGCCAGCAGTTACGGGGGGAGGCAGAACACTGAAGCTTTCTTT.

The CDR3 spells CASSTPRRDGNTEAFF. The CDR3 DNA follows: TGTGCCAGCAGCACACCAAGACGGGATGGGAACACTGAAGCTTTCTTT. The chain links TRBV7-9 to TRBJ1-1; D is ambiguous. The V and J ends lost 5 bases and 1 base respectively, with 17 bases between them. Germline CDR1 reads SEHNR; CDR2 reads FQNEAQ (reference sequence). This CDR3 has 16 amino acids.

The chain combines TRBV2 with TRBJ1-5; D gene unclear. Germline V gene data show CDR1 as SNHLY and CDR2 as FYNNEI. The CDR3 is 13 residues long. V was pared by 8 bases and J by 10 bases, with 18 bases between. The CDR3 loop is CASDTGSVDPQHF. The CDR3 nucleotides are TGTGCCAGCGACACTGGTTCGGTCGATCCCCAGCATTTT.

The V call is TRBV6-5, the J call TRBJ2-3; possible D gene TRBD1, 8 bases. CDR1 is MNHEY, CDR2 SVGAGI, per germline. V dropped 6 bases and J dropped 3 bases, with 16 bases sitting between them. This CDR3 contains 15 residues. CDR3: CASRLTGGETDTQYF. Written as DNA, the CDR3 is TGTGCCAGCAGACTAACAGGGGGGGAGACAGATACGCAGTATTTT.

The chain employs TRBV19 and TRBJ1-1; 7 bases fit TRBD1. The germline V gene encodes CDR1 LNHDA and CDR2 SQIVND (reference sequence). V was pared by 3 bases and J by 5 bases, with 12 bases of the junction left unmatched. The CDR3 length is 16 residues. Here the CDR3 reads CASSITSGTAGTEAFF. In nucleotides, the CDR3 is TGTGCCAGTAGTATTACCTCGGGGACAGCTGGGACTGAAGCTTTCTTT.

The CDR3 loop reads CASSTGTSGGTDTQYF. CDR3 bases: TGCGCCAGCAGCACCGGGACTAGCGGGGGCACAGATACGCAGTATTTT. The rearrangement joins TRBV10-1 to TRBJ2-3; 13 positions agree with TRBD2. CDR1 is WNHNN, CDR2 SYGVQD, per germline (reference sequence). Trimming took 6 bases from V and 1 from J; bases not matched to a gene: 4. CDR3 size: 16 residues.

J is TRBJ1-3 and V is TRBV5-8; no firm D call. Germline CDR1 SGHTS, CDR2 YDEGEE. This CDR3 spans 14 amino acids. V lost 2 bases and J 0 bases, leaving 6 bases between the germline ends. The chain's CDR3 is CASSFRSSGNTIYF. CDR3 DNA sequence: TGTGCCAGCAGCTTCCGCAGCTCTGGAAACACCATATATTTT. Together with reference TRBV5-8 and TRBJ1-3, the CDR3 gives the full variable domain: EAGVTQSPTHLIKTRGQQATLRCSPISGHTSVYWYQQALGLGLQFLLWYDEGEERNRGNFPPRFSGRQFPNYSSELNVNALELEDSALYLCASSFRSSGNTIYFGEGSWLTVV.

V is TRBV7-2 and J is TRBJ1-5; TRBD1 matches at 8 bases. Germline CDR1 SGHTA, CDR2 FQGNSA. V shed 4 bases, J shed 4 bases, and the junction held 9 bases outside the gene matches. This CDR3 has 16 residues. The CDR3 nucleotides are TGTGCCAGCAGCTGGGGCAGGGGGCGCCGAAATCAGCCCCAGCATTTT. Amino acid sequence: CASSWGRGRRNQPQHF. The variable domain in full, with the rest retrieved from reference TRBV7-2 and TRBJ1-5, is GAGVSQSPSNKVTEKGKDVELRCDPISGHTALYWYRQSLGQGLEFLIYFQGNSAPDKSGLPSDRFSAERTGGSVSTLTIQRTQQEDSAVYLCASSWGRGRRNQPQHFGDGTRLSIL.

The J gene is TRBJ2-5, the V gene TRBV12-5; 12 bases match TRBD1. Germline V gene sequence: CDR1 LGHNT, CDR2 FRNRAP. The CDR3 runs 16 residues. V lost 2 bases, J lost 5 bases, and 6 bases stayed unmatched. The chain's CDR3 is CASGLPGTGGVETQYF. The CDR3, as DNA: TGTGCTAGTGGTTTGCCTGGGACAGGGGGCGTTGAGACCCAGTACTTC.